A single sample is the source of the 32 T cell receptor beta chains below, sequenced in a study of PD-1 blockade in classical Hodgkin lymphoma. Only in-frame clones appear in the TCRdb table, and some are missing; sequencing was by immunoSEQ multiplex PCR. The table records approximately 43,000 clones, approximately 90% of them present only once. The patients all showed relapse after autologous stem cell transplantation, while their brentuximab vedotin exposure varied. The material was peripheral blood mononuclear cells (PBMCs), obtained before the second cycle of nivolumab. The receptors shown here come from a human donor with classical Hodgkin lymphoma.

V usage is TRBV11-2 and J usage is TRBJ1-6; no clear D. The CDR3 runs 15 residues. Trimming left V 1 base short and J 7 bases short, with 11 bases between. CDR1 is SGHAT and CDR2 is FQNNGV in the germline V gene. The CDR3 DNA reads TGTGCCAGCAGCTTAGTACGAGGCCCCAATTCACCCCTCCACTTT. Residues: CASSLVRGPNSPLHF.

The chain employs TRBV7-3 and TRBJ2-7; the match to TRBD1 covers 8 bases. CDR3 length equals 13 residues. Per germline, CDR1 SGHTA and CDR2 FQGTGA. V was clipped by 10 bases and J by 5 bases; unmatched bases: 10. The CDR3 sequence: CANPGQGINEQYF. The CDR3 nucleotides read TGTGCCAACCCCGGACAGGGTATTAACGAGCAGTACTTC.

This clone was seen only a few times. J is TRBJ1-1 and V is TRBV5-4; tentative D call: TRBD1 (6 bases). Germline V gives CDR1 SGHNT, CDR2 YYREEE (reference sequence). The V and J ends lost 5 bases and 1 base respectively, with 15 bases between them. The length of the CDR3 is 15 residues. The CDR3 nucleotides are TGTGCCAGCAGGATGTGGGGGGCAGGGAACACTGAAGCTTTCTTT. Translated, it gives CASRMWGAGNTEAFF.

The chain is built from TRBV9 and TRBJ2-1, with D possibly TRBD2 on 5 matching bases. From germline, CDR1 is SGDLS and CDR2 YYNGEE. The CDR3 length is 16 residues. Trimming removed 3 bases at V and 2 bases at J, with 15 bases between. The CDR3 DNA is TGTGCCAGCAGCGATTATGGCGAGGGAGCCTACAATGAGCAGTTCTTC. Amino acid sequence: CASSDYGEGAYNEQFF.

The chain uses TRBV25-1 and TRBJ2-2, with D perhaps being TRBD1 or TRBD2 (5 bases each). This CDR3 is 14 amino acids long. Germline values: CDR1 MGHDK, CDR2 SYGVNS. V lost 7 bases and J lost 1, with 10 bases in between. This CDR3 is CASTGAGNTGELFF. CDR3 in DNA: TGTGCCAGCACTGGGGCGGGGAACACCGGGGAGCTGTTTTTT.

For the CDR3, the DNA is TGCGCCAGCAGCTTGGAGAACTCTGGGGCCAACGTCCTGACTTTC. Protein: CASSLENSGANVLTF. This chain uses TRBV5-1 with TRBJ2-6; the D is unclear. The CDR3 length is 15 residues. Trimming took off 0 bases at V and 0 bases at J, with 4 bases between the two ends. In germline, CDR1 is SGHRS, CDR2 YFSETQ.

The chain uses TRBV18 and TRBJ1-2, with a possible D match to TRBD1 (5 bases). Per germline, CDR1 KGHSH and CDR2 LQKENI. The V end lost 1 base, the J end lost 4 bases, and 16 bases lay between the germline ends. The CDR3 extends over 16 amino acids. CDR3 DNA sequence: TGTGCCAGCTCACCACTTGGCGCAAGGGGTGGCTATGGCTACACCTTC. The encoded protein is CASSPLGARGGYGYTF.

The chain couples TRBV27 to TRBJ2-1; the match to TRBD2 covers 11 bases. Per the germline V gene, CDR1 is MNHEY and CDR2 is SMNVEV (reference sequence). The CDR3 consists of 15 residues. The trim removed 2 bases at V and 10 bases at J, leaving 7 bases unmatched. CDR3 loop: CASSLVLAGALEQFF. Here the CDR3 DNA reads TGTGCCAGCAGTTTAGTACTAGCGGGGGCCCTAGAGCAGTTCTTC.

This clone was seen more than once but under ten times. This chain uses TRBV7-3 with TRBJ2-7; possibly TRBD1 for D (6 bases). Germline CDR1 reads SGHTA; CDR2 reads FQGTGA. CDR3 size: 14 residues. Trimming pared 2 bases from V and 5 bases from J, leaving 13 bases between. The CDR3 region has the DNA TGTGCCAGCAGCTTAGGGCAGGGGAACCACGAGCAGTACTTC. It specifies CASSLGQGNHEQYF. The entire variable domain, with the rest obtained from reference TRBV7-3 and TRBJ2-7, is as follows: GAGVSQTPSNKVTEKGKYVELRCDPISGHTALYWYRQSLGQGPEFLIYFQGTGAADDSGLPNDRFFAVRPEGSVSTLKIQRTERGDSAVYLCASSLGQGNHEQYFGPGTRLTVT.

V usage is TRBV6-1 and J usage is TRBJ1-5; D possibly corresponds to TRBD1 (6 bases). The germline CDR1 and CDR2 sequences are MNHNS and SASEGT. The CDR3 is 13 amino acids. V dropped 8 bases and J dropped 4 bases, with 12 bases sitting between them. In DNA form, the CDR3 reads TGTGCCAGCTCACAGGGTCGGAATCAGCCCCAGCATTTT. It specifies CASSQGRNQPQHF.

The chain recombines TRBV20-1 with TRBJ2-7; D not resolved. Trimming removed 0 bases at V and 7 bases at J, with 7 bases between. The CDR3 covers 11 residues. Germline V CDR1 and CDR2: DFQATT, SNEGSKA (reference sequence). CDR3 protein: CSARDQLEQYF. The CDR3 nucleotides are TGCAGTGCTAGAGATCAGTTGGAGCAGTACTTC.

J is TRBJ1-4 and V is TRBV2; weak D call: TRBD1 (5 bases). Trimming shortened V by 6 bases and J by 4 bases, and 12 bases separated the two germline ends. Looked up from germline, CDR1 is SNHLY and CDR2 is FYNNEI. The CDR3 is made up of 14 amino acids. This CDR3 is CASSLGLLNEKLFF. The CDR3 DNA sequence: TGTGCCAGCAGCCTGGGACTGCTTAATGAAAAACTGTTTTTT.

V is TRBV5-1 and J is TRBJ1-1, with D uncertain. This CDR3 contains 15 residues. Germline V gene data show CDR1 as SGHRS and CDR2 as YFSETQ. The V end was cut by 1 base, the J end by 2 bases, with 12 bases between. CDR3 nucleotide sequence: TGCGCCAGCAGCTTGTTGCACAGTTTAAACACTGAAGCTTTCTTT. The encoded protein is CASSLLHSLNTEAFF.

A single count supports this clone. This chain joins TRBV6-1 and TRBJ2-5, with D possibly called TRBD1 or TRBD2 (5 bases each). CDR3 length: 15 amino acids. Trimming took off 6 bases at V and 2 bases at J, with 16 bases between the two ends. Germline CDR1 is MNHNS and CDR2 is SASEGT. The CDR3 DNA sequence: TGTGCCAGCAGGAAAGGGACGTATTTACAAGAGACCCAGTACTTC. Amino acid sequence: CASRKGTYLQETQYF.

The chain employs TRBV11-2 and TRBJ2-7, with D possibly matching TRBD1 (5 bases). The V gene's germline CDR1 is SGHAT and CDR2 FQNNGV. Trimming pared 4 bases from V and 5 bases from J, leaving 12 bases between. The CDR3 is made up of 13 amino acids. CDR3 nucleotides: TGTGCCAGCAGCTGGGGCCCTTCCAACGAGCAGTACTTC. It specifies CASSWGPSNEQYF.

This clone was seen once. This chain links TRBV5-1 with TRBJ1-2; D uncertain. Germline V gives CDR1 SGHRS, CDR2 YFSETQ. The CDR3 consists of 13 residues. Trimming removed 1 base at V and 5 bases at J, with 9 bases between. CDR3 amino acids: CASSLTGLYGYTF. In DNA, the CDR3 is TGCGCCAGCAGCTTGACCGGGTTATATGGCTACACCTTC. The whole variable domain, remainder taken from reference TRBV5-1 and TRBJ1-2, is KAGVTQTPRYLIKTRGQQVTLSCSPISGHRSVSWYQQTPGQGLQFLFEYFSETQRNKGNFPGRFSGRQFSNSRSEMNVSTLELGDSALYLCASSLTGLYGYTFGSGTRLTVV.

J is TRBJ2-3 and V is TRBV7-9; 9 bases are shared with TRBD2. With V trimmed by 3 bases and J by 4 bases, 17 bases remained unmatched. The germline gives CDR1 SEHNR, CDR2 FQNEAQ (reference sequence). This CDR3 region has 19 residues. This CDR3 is CASSFRASGDLLGADTQYF. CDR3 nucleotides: TGTGCCAGCAGCTTTAGGGCTAGCGGGGACCTTCTGGGGGCAGATACGCAGTATTTT. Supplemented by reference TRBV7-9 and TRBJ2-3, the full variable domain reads DTGVSQNPRHKITKRGQNVTFRCDPISEHNRLYWYRQTLGQGPEFLTYFQNEAQLEKSRLLSDRFSAERPKGSFSTLEIQRTEQGDSAMYLCASSFRASGDLLGADTQYFGPGTRLTVL.

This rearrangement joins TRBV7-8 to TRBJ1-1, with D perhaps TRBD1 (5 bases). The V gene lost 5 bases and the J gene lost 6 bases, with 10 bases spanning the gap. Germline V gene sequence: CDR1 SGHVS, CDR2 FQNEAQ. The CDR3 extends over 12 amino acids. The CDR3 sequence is CASSSDRPEAFF. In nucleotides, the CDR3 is TGTGCCAGCAGCAGTGACAGACCTGAAGCTTTCTTT.

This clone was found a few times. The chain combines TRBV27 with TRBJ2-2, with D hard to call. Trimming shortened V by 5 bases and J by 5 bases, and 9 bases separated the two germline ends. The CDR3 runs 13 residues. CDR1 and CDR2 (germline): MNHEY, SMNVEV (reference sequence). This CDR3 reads CASSNSSTGELFF. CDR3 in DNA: TGTGCCAGCAGTAACAGCTCTACCGGGGAGCTGTTTTTT.

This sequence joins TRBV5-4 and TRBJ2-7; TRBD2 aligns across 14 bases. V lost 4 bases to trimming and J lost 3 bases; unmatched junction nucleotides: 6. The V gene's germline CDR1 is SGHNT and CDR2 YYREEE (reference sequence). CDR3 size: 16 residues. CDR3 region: CASSPGTSGSNYEQYF. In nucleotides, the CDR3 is TGTGCCAGCAGCCCCGGGACTAGCGGGAGTAACTACGAGCAGTACTTC.

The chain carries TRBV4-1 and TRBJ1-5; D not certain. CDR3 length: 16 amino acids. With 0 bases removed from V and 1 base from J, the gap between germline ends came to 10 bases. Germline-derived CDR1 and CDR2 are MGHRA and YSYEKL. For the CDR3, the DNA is TGCGCCAGCAGCCAAGAGGGCCTTACGAGCAATCAGCCCCAGCATTTT. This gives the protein CASSQEGLTSNQPQHF.

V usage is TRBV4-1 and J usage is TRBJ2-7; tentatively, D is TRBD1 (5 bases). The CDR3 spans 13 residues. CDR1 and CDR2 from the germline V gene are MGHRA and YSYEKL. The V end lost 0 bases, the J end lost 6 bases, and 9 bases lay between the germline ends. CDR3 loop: CASSQEQVSEQYF. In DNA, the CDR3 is TGCGCCAGCAGCCAAGAACAGGTCAGCGAGCAGTACTTC.

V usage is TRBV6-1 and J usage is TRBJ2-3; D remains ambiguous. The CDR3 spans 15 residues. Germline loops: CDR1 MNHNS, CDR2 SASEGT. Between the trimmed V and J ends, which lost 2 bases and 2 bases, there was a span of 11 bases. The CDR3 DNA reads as TGTGCCAGCAGTGAACAGTTAACGGCCACAGATACGCAGTATTTT. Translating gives CASSEQLTATDTQYF.

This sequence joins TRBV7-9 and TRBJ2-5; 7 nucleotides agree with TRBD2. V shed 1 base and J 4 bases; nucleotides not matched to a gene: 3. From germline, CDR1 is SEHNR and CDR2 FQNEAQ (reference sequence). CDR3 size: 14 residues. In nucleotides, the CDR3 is TGTGCCAGCAGCTTAGGGGGCGGGAGAGAGACCCAGTACTTC. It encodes CASSLGGGRETQYF.

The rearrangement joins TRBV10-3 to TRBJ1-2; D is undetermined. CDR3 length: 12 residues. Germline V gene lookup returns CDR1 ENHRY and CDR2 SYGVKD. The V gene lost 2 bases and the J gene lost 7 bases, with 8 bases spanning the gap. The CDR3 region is CAISEAAGGYTF. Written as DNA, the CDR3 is TGTGCCATCAGTGAGGCAGCGGGTGGCTACACCTTC.

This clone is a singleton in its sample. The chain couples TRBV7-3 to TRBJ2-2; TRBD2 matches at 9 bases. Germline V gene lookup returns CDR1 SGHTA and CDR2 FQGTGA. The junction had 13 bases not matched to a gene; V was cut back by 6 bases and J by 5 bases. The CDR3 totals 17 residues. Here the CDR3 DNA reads TGTGCCAGCAGTTCGCAATTTAGCGGGAGTTCGACCGGGGAGCTGTTTTTT. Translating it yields CASSSQFSGSSTGELFF.

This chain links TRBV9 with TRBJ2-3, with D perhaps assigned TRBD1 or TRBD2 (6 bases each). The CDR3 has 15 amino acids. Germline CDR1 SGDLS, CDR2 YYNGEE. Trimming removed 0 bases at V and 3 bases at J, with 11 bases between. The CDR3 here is CASSVGGGWTDTQYF. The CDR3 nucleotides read TGTGCCAGCAGCGTAGGAGGGGGGTGGACAGATACGCAGTATTTT.

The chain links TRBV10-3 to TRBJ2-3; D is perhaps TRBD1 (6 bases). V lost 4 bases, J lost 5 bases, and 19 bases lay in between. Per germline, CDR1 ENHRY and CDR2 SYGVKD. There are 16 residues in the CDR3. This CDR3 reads CAISGRTVGGGDTQYF. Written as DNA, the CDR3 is TGTGCCATCAGTGGCCGGACAGTGGGTGGAGGAGATACGCAGTATTTT.

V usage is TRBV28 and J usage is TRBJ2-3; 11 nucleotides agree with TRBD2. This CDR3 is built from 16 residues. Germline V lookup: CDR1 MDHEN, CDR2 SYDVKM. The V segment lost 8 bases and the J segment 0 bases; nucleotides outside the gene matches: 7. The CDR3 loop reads CASGNLAGGSTDTQYF. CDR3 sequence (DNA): TGTGCCAGCGGGAACTTAGCGGGAGGGAGCACAGATACGCAGTATTTT.

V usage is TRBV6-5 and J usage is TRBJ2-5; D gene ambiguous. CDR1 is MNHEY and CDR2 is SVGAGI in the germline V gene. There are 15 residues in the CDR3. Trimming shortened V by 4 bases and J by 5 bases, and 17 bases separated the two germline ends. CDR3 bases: TGTGCCAGCAGTTTAGTCAGTGGGCGGTCGGAGACCCAGTACTTC. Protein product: CASSLVSGRSETQYF.

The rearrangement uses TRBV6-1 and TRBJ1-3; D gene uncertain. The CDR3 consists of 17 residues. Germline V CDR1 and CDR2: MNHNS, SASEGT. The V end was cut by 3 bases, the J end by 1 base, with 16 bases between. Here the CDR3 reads CASSDLQWSSSGNTIYF. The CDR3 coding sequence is TGTGCCAGCAGTGATTTACAGTGGTCGAGTTCTGGAAACACCATATATTTT.

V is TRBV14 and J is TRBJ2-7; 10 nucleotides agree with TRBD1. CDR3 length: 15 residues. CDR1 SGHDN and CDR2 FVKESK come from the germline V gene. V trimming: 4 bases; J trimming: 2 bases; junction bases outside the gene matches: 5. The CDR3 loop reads CASSLATGGPYEQYF. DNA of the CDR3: TGTGCCAGCAGCCTCGCGACAGGGGGCCCCTACGAGCAGTACTTC.